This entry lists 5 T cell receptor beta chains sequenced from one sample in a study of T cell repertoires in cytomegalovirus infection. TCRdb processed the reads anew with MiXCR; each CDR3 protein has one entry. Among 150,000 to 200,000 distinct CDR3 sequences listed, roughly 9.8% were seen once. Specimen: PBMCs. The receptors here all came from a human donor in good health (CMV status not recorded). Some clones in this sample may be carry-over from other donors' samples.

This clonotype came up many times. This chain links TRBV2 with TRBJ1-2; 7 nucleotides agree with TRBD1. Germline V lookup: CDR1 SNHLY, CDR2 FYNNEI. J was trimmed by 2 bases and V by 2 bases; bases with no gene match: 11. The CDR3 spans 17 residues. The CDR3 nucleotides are TGTGCCAGCAGTGAAAGGACAGGAGGCCCTATAAACTATGGCTACACCTTC. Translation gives CASSERTGGPINYGYTF. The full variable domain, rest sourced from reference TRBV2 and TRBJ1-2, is EPEVTQTPSHQVTQMGQEVILRCVPISNHLYFYWYRQILGQKVEFLVSFYNNEISEKSEIFDDQFSVERPDGSNFTLKIRSTKLEDSAMYFCASSERTGGPINYGYTFGSGTRLTVV.

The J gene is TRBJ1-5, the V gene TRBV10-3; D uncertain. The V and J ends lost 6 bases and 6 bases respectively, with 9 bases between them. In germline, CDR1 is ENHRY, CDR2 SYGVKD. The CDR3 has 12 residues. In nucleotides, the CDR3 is TGTGCCATCAGGGAATCGGGTCAGCCCCAGCATTTT. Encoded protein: CAIRESGQPQHF.

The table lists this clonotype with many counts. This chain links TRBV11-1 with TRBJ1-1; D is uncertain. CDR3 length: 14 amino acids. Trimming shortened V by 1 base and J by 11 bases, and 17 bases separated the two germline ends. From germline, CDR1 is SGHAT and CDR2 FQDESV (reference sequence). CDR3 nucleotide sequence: TGTGCCAGCAGCTTAGAAGTCTTCACGGATAGGGCTTTCTTT. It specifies CASSLEVFTDRAFF.

As DNA, the CDR3 is TGCGCCAGCAGCCAAGATGGACTAGCGGGTATCAATGAGCAGTTCTTC. This gives the protein CASSQDGLAGINEQFF. The chain combines TRBV4-3 with TRBJ2-1; 11 nucleotides align to TRBD2. Germline V gives CDR1 LGHNA, CDR2 YSLEER. CDR3 length equals 16 residues. The V gene end was trimmed by 0 bases and the J gene end by 6 bases; junction bases not matched to a gene: 4.

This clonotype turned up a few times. CDR3: CASSFTTGTISYEQYF. The CDR3 DNA reads TGTGCCAGCAGCTTCACCACCGGGACCATTTCCTACGAGCAGTACTTC. The chain is built from TRBV5-5 and TRBJ2-7; either TRBD1 or TRBD2 may supply D (5 bases each). Germline V gene sequence: CDR1 SGHKS, CDR2 YYEKEE (reference sequence). V was shortened by 2 bases and J by 1 base, with 16 bases between the two germline ends. CDR3 size: 16 residues.